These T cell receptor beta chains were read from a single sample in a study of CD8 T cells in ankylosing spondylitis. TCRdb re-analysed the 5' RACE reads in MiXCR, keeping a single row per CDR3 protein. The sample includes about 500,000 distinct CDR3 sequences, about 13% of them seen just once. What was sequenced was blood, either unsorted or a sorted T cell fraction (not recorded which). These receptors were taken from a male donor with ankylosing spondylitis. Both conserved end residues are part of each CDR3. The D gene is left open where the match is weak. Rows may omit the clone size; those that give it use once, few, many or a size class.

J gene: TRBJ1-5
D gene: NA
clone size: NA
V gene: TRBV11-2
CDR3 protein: CASNQTQHF
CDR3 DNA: TGTGCCAGCAATCAGACCCAGCATTTT

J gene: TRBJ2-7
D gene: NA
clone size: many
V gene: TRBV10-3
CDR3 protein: CAISDAGNPPYEQYF
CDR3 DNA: TGTGCCATCAGTGACGCGGGAAATCCCCCCTACGAGCAGTACTTC

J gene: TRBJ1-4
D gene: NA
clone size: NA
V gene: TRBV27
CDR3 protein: CASSFLPREEKLFF
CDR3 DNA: TGTGCCAGCAGTTTCTTGCCGAGGGAGGAAAAACTGTTTTTT

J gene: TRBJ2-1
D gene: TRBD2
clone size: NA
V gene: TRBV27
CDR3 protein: CASSHGTSGRNNEQFF
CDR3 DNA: TGTGCCAGCAGCCATGGGACTAGCGGGAGGAACAATGAGCAGTTCTTC

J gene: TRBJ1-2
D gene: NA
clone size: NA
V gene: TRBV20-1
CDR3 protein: CSARGDNSYYGYTF
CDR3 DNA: TGCAGTGCTAGAGGGGACAACTCGTACTATGGCTACACCTTC

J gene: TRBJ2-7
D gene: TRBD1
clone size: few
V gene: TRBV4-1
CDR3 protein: CASRGALGQGAVYEQYF
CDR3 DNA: TGCGCCAGCAGGGGGGCATTGGGACAGGGGGCGGTCTACGAGCAGTACTTC

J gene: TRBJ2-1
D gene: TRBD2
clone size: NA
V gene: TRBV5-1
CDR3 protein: CASSSLAGAAHNEQFF
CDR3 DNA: TGCGCCAGCAGCTCCCTAGCGGGAGCAGCCCACAATGAGCAGTTCTTC

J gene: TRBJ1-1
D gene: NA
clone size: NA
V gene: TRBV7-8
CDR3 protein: CASKALGGVGTEAFF
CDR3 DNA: TGTGCCAGCAAGGCCCTCGGAGGGGTGGGCACTGAAGCTTTCTTT

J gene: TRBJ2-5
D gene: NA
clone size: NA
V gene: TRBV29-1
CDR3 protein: CSVEVETPGTQYF
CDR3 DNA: TGCAGCGTTGAAGTAGAGACTCCGGGGACCCAGTACTTC

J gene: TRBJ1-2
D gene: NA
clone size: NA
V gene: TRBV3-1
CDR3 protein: CASSQYLGNGYTF
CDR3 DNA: TGTGCCAGCAGCCAATATCTAGGGAATGGCTACACCTTC

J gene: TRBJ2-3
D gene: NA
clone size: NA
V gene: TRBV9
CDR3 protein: CASSVVPGVNTQYF
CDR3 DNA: TGTGCCAGCAGCGTAGTGCCAGGGGTGAATACGCAGTATTTT

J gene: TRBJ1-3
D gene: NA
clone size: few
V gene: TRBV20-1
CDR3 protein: CSAVRTDGNTIYF
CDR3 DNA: TGCAGTGCGGTTAGGACAGACGGAAACACCATATATTTT

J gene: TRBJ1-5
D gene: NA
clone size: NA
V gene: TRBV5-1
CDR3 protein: CASSLEGSGPQHF
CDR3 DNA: TGCGCCAGCAGCTTGGAAGGCAGTGGGCCCCAGCATTTT

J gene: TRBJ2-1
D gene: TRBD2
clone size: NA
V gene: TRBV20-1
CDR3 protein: CSAKAGVYNEQFF
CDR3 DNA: TGCAGTGCTAAAGCGGGAGTCTACAATGAGCAGTTCTTC

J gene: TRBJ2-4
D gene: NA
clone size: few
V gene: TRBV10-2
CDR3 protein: CASSELFGAIRDIQYF
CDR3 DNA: TGCGCCAGCAGTGAGTTATTTGGGGCCATCCGGGACATTCAGTACTTC

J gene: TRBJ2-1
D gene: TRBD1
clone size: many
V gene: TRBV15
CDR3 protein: CATSRVTGDYNEQFF
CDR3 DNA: TGTGCCACCAGCAGAGTCACAGGGGACTACAATGAGCAGTTCTTC

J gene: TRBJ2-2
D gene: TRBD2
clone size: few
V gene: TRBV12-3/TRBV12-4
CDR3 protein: CASSWGLAGANTGELFF
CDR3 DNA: TGTGCCAGCAGTTGGGGCCTAGCGGGCGCGAACACCGGGGAGCTGTTTTTT

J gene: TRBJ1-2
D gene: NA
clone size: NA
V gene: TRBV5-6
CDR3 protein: CASSQGRRGSYGYTF
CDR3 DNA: TGTGCCAGCAGCCAGGGCCGCAGGGGAAGCTATGGCTACACCTTC

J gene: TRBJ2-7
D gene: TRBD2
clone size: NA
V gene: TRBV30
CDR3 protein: CAWTKPGLAGGFSYEQYF
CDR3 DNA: TGTGCCTGGACTAAACCGGGACTAGCGGGAGGATTCTCCTACGAGCAGTACTTC

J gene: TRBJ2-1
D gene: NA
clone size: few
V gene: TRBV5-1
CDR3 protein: CASSFSGKSSYNEQFF
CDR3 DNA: TGCGCCAGCAGCTTTAGCGGCAAGAGCTCCTACAATGAGCAGTTCTTC

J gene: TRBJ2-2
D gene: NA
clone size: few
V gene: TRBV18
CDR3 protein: CASSRVSNTGELFF
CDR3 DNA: TGTGCCAGCTCACGCGTCAGTAACACCGGGGAGCTGTTTTTT

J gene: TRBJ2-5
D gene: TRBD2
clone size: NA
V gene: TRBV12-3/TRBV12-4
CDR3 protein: CASSLRLAGIAQETQYF
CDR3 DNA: TGTGCCAGCAGTTTAAGGCTAGCGGGAATCGCCCAAGAGACCCAGTACTTC

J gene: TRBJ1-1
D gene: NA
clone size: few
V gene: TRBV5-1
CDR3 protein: CASSFQGMDTEAFF
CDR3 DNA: TGCGCCAGCAGCTTCCAGGGAATGGACACTGAAGCTTTCTTT

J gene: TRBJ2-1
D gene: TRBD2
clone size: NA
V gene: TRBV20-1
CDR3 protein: CSASVAGGGRADEQFF
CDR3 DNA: TGCAGTGCTAGTGTCGCAGGCGGCGGGAGGGCGGATGAGCAGTTCTTC

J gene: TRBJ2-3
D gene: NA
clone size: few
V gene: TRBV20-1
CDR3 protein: CSARPQDTQYF
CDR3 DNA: TGCAGTGCTAGGCCCCAGGATACGCAGTATTTT

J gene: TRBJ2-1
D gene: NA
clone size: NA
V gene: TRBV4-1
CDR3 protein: CASSQAGTLLLYEQFF
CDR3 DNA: TGCGCCAGCAGCCAAGCCGGGACCCTTCTTTTGTATGAGCAGTTCTTC

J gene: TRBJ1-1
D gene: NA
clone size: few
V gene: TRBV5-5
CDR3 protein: CASSLAGKPNTEAFF
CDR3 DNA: TGTGCCAGCAGCTTGGCAGGGAAGCCGAACACTGAAGCTTTCTTT

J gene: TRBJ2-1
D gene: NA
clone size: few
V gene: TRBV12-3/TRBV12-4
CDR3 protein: CASSFPRGKQGGLAYNEQFF
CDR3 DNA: TGTGCCAGCAGTTTTCCCCGGGGGAAACAAGGGGGTCTGGCCTACAATGAGCAGTTCTTC

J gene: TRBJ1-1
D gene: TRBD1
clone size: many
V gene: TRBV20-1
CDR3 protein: CSASLLGGTNTEAFF
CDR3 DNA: TGCAGTGCTAGTCTTCTAGGGGGCACGAACACTGAAGCTTTCTTT

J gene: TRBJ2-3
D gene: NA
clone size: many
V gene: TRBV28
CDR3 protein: CASSLRLVGDTQYF
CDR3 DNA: TGTGCCAGCAGTTTACGTCTGGTGGGGGATACGCAGTATTTT

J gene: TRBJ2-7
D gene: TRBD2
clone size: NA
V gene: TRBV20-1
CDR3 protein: CSARDVLAGESYEQYF
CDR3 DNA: TGCAGTGCTAGAGATGTCCTAGCGGGAGAGTCCTACGAGCAGTACTTC

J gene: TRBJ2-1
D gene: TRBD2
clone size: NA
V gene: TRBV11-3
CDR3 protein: CASRVLAGGDEQFF
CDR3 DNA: TGTGCCAGCAGGGTTCTAGCGGGAGGAGATGAGCAGTTCTTC

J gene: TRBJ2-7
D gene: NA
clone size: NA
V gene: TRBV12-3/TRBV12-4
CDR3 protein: CASREGVGLAYEQYF
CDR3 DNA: TGTGCCAGCAGGGAGGGAGTAGGGCTTGCCTACGAGCAGTACTTC

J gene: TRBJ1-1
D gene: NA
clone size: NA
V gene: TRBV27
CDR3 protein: CASTQVPGRDTEAFF
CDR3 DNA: TGTGCCAGCACCCAAGTTCCGGGAAGGGACACTGAAGCTTTCTTT

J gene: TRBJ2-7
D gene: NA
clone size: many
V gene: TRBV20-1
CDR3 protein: CSARISYEQYF
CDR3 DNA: TGCAGTGCTAGAATCTCCTACGAGCAGTACTTC

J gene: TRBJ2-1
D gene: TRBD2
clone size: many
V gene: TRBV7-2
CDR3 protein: CASSSRGAGGINEQFF
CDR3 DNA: TGTGCCAGCAGCTCCCGAGGAGCGGGAGGGATTAATGAGCAGTTCTTC